Each of the 16 T cell receptor beta chains below was sequenced from the same sample in a study of blood T cell repertoires in COVID-19. The data were produced by immunoSEQ multiplex PCR, yet TCRdb's version contains in-frame clones alone and is incomplete. In the table there are tens of thousands of clones, 77% of which are singletons. The source material was peripheral blood. The receptors here all came from a man between 65 and 80 years old with COVID-19, enrolled during active disease.

This chain connects TRBV2 to TRBJ2-2; 9 nucleotides line up with TRBD1. CDR3 length: 13 residues. CDR1 and CDR2 from the germline V gene are SNHLY and FYNNEI. V trimming: 10 bases; J trimming: 4 bases; junction bases outside the gene matches: 4. CDR3 DNA sequence: TGTGCCACCGGGACAGGGCCCACCGGGGAGCTGTTTTTT. Protein product: CATGTGPTGELFF. The full variable domain, in which reference TRBV2 and TRBJ2-2 provide the parts outside the CDR3, is EPEVTQTPSHQVTQMGQEVILRCVPISNHLYFYWYRQILGQKVEFLVSFYNNEISEKSEIFDDQFSVERPDGSNFTLKIRSTKLEDSAMYFCATGTGPTGELFFGEGSRLTVL.

V gene TRBV5-1 combines with J gene TRBJ2-3, with D unresolved. The V gene's germline CDR1 is SGHRS and CDR2 YFSETQ. The germline V and J ends were trimmed by 4 bases and 1 base, with 13 bases remaining between them. The CDR3 spans 15 residues. CDR3 sequence (DNA): TGCGCCAGCAGCCTTGGGCTGCAGGGCACAGATACGCAGTATTTT. Translation gives CASSLGLQGTDTQYF.

This sequence joins TRBV6-1 and TRBJ2-7, with 8 bases matching TRBD2. The CDR3 spans 16 residues. Germline CDR1 and CDR2: MNHNS and SASEGT. The V gene end was trimmed by 4 bases and the J gene end by 3 bases; junction bases not matched to a gene: 11. Here the CDR3 DNA reads TGTGCCAGCAGTGCCCTCCTTAGCGGGAAAATCTACGAGCAGTACTTC. This translates into CASSALLSGKIYEQYF.

In this sample, this clone turned up a few times. The chain joins TRBV28 to TRBJ1-4; TRBD1 agrees at 8 bases. Germline V gives CDR1 MDHEN, CDR2 SYDVKM. Losses at the gene ends were 5 bases for V and 4 bases for J; bases not matched to a gene: 6. CDR3 length: 15 residues. The CDR3 region is CASSKTGAVNEKLFF. The DNA of the CDR3 is TGTGCCAGCAGTAAGACAGGGGCGGTTAATGAAAAACTGTTTTTT.

The J gene is TRBJ1-3, the V gene TRBV4-2; 7 bases align to TRBD1. Unmatched junction bases numbered 11, after V lost 0 bases and J lost 0 bases. Germline V lookup: CDR1 LGHNA, CDR2 YNFKEQ. The CDR3 length is 19 residues. In DNA form, the CDR3 reads TGTGCCAGCAGCCAAGATGCGGTGGCAGGGGGGAACTCTGGAAACACCATATATTTT. Translated, it gives CASSQDAVAGGNSGNTIYF.

The chain recombines TRBV7-2 with TRBJ2-7, with 8 bases identical to TRBD1. J gave up 0 bases and V 4 bases, and 2 bases lay outside the gene matches. The length of the CDR3 is 14 residues. Germline loops: CDR1 SGHTA, CDR2 FQGNSA. This CDR3 is CASSSGGVSYEQYF. CDR3 bases: TGTGCCAGCAGCTCAGGGGGCGTCTCCTACGAGCAGTACTTC.

The gene calls are TRBV7-3 and TRBJ1-2, with D tentatively TRBD1 (5 bases). V lost 4 bases, J lost 5 bases, and 14 bases lay in between. The CDR3 is 14 amino acids. The germline gives CDR1 SGHTA, CDR2 FQGTGA. DNA of the CDR3: TGTGCCAGCAGCTCGGCCCCGGGGGGGTATGGCTACACCTTC. Translated, it gives CASSSAPGGYGYTF.

The chain links TRBV4-3 to TRBJ2-7, with 8 nucleotides matching TRBD2. The germline V gene has CDR1 LGHNA and CDR2 YSLEER. The CDR3 has 15 residues. V lost 0 bases, J lost 3 bases, and 4 bases stayed unmatched. The CDR3 sequence is CASSQDPGLVYEQYF. The DNA of the CDR3 is TGCGCCAGCAGCCAAGACCCGGGACTAGTCTACGAGCAGTACTTC.

This clone came up once. This chain links TRBV2 with TRBJ1-5; 7 bases line up with TRBD1. The CDR3 totals 15 residues. With V trimmed by 4 bases and J by 0 bases, 3 bases remained unmatched. Germline lookup yields CDR1 SNHLY and CDR2 FYNNEI. The CDR3 sequence: CASSAHRGSNQPQHF. CDR3 nucleotides: TGTGCCAGCAGTGCCCACAGGGGTAGCAATCAGCCCCAGCATTTT.

This chain connects TRBV18 to TRBJ2-4; D is perhaps TRBD2 (5 bases). CDR1 KGHSH and CDR2 LQKENI come from the germline V gene. The CDR3 runs to 16 residues. V was clipped by 4 bases and J by 0 bases, with 13 bases between them. The CDR3 DNA reads TGTGCCAGCTCACTTTTACCGGGAATAGCCAAAAACATTCAGTACTTC. It translates to CASSLLPGIAKNIQYF.

This chain uses TRBV7-3 with TRBJ1-3; D may be TRBD1 (6 bases). Trimming took 5 bases from V and 4 from J, leaving 18 bases between them. CDR3 length: 16 amino acids. The germline CDR1 and CDR2 sequences are SGHTA and FQGTGA. CDR3 bases: TGTGCCAGCAGCCCCGGGACACCGGAATCGGGAAACACCATATATTTT. Translated: CASSPGTPESGNTIYF.

The chain links TRBV10-1 to TRBJ2-7; 9 nucleotides agree with TRBD2. This CDR3 region has 15 residues. The germline V gene encodes CDR1 WNHNN and CDR2 SYGVQD (reference sequence). With 0 bases clipped from V and 3 bases from J, the junction kept 3 bases outside the gene matches. For the CDR3, the DNA is TGCGCCAGCAGTGAGTCGACTAGCGGAGACTACGAGCAGTACTTC. Its translation: CASSESTSGDYEQYF.

The chain uses TRBV24-1 and TRBJ2-3, with D possibly matching TRBD1 (5 bases). In germline, CDR1 is KGHDR, CDR2 SFDVKD. With 9 bases removed from V and 4 bases from J, the gap between germline ends came to 19 bases. This CDR3 is 15 amino acids long. The CDR3 reads CATGAKGLFSDTQYF. The CDR3 DNA reads TGTGCCACCGGAGCTAAGGGGTTGTTCTCAGATACGCAGTATTTT.

This clone appeared a few times. The chain carries TRBV19 and TRBJ2-2; maybe TRBD1 (5 bases). Trimming cost V 2 bases and J 0 bases, with 13 bases left between them. Germline assignment: CDR1 LNHDA and CDR2 SQIVND (reference sequence). This CDR3 is built from 17 residues. The CDR3 reads CASSIIGVQTNTGELFF. DNA for the CDR3: TGTGCCAGTAGTATAATAGGGGTCCAAACGAACACCGGGGAGCTGTTTTTT.

This chain links TRBV7-3 with TRBJ1-3, with 9 bases aligning to TRBD1. Germline V lookup: CDR1 SGHTA, CDR2 FQGTGA. Germline trimming cut 5 bases from V and 2 bases from J; bases unmatched to any gene: 4. The CDR3 is made up of 15 amino acids. As DNA, the CDR3 is TGTGCCAGCAGCCCTGGGGACAGGGCTGGAAACACCATATATTTT. Protein sequence: CASSPGDRAGNTIYF.

The chain uses TRBV27 and TRBJ2-3; D might be TRBD2 (6 bases). The germline V gene has CDR1 MNHEY and CDR2 SMNVEV (reference sequence). V was cut by 5 bases and J by 0 bases, with 18 bases left in between. CDR3 length: 17 residues. The CDR3 DNA is TGTGCCAGCAGTCTCAAGGCCAGCGGGTTTAGCACAGATACGCAGTATTTT. Protein: CASSLKASGFSTDTQYF.